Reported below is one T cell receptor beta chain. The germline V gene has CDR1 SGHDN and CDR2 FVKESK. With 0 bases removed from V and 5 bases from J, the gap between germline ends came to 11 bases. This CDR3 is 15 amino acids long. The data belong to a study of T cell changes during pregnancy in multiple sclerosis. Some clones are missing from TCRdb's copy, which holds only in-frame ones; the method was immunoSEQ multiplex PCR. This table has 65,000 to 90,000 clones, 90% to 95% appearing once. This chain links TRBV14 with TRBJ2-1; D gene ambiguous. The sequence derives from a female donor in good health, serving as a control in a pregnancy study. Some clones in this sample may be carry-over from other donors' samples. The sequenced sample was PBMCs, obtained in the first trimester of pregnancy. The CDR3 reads CASSQDRVLDNEQFF. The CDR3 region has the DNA TGTGCCAGCAGCCAAGATCGGGTTCTGGACAATGAGCAGTTCTTC. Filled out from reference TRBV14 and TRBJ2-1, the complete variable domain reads EAGVTQFPSHSVIEKGQTVTLRCDPISGHDNLYWYRRVMGKEIKFLLHFVKESKQDESGMPNNRFLAERTGGTYSTLKVQPAELEDSGVYFCASSQDRVLDNEQFFGPGTRLTVL.